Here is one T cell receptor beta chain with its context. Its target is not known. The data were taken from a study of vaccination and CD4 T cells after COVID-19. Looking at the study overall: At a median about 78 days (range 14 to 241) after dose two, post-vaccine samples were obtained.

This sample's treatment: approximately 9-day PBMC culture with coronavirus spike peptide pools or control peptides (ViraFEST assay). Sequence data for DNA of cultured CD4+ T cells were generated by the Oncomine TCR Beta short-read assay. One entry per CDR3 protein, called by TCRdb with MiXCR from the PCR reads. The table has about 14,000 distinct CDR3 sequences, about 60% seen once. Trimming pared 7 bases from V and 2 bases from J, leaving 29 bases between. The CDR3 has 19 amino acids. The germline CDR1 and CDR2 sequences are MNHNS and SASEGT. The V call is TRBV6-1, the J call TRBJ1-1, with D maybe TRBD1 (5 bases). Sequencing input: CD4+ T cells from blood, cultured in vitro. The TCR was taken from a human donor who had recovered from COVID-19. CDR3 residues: CASTQSLPRRGHFNTEAFF. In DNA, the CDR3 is TGTGCCAGCACCCAAAGCCTGCCTCGCCGGGGCCATTTTAACACTGAAGCTTTCTTT.